A single count supports the clone carrying this TCR beta chain. This sample was taken from a study of blood T cell repertoires in COVID-19. Study as a whole: Whether acute or convalescent, the COVID-19 samples came from the United States, Italy and Spain. In each case, the material was cDNA or gDNA derived from T cells, B-cell-depleted T cells, or PBMCs.

Generated by immunoSEQ multiplex PCR, the TCRdb table keeps only in-frame clones and is missing some. The sample lists approximately 210,000 clones; almost 85% were seen once. The CDR3 loop spans 15 amino acids. V lost 5 bases and J lost 0, with 14 bases in between. CDR1 and CDR2 (germline): SGHAT, FQNNGV. The TCR was taken from a woman between 35 and 50 years old with acute or convalescent COVID-19. Sequenced sample: peripheral blood. The chain links TRBV11-2 to TRBJ2-7, with a weak D call TRBD2 (6 bases). CDR3 in DNA: TGTGCCAGCAGCCCCCTAGCGACGAGCTCCTACGAGCAGTACTTC. This translates into CASSPLATSSYEQYF.